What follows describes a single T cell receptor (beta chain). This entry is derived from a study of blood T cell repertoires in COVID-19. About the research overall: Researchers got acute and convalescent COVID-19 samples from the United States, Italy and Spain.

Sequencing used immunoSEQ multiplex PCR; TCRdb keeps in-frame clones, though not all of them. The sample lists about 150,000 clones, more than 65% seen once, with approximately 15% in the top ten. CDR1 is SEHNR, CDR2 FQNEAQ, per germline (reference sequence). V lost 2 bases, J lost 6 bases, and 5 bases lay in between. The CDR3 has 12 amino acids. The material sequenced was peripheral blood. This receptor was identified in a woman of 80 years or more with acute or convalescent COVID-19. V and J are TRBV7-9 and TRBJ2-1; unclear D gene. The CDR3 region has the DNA TGTGCCAGCAGCTTATCGAGCAATGAGCAGTTCTTC. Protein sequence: CASSLSSNEQFF.